What follows are 10 T cell receptor beta chains derived from one specimen sequenced in a study of monozygotic twins with inflammatory bowel disease. Each CDR3 protein gets one entry in TCRdb, which reprocessed the 5' RACE reads and gives no DNA. This table holds about 350,000 distinct CDR3 sequences. Sequenced sample: blood. Receptors were obtained from a human donor with ulcerative colitis or Crohn's disease, or a healthy co-twin of an affected twin (not recorded which).

The V call is TRBV13, the J call TRBJ2-7; TCRdb outputs TRBD2, but without DNA this stays unchecked. Per the germline V gene, CDR1 is PRHDT and CDR2 is FYEKMQ (reference sequence). The CDR3 totals 14 residues. CDR3: CASSPRGPSYEQYF.

The V gene is TRBV12-3 or TRBV12-4, the J gene TRBJ2-5; TCRdb proposes TRBD1, but this gene call is untestable without DNA. The CDR3 is 14 amino acids. CDR3 loop: CASTPRTGTETQYF.

The V call is TRBV2, the J call TRBJ2-5; TCRdb gives TRBD2 as the D gene, but with no DNA this cannot be confirmed. This CDR3 comprises 15 residues. Germline CDR1 is SNHLY and CDR2 is FYNNEI. CDR3 protein: CASVAEFLVGETQYF.

The rearrangement uses TRBV20-1 and TRBJ2-2; TCRdb reports TRBD2, a call that lacks DNA to check it against. Germline CDR1 DFQATT, CDR2 SNEGSKA (reference sequence). CDR3 length equals 14 residues. The CDR3 reads CSAEAGGRTGELFF.

The chain couples TRBV5-1 to TRBJ2-1; TCRdb gives TRBD1 as the D gene, but with no DNA this cannot be confirmed. The CDR3 is 15 residues long. The germline gives CDR1 SGHRS, CDR2 YFSETQ. The CDR3 reads CASSLGEHLYNEQFF.

The chain employs TRBV11-2 and TRBJ2-7; TCRdb picks TRBD2, but there is no DNA to check that call. CDR1 is SGHAT and CDR2 is FQNNGV in the germline V gene. This CDR3 is 15 amino acids long. The chain's CDR3 is CASSLDPGPPYEQYF.

This rearrangement joins TRBV11-2 to TRBJ2-7; TCRdb names TRBD1, which stays unverified in the absence of DNA. This CDR3 comprises 15 residues. Germline V lookup: CDR1 SGHAT, CDR2 FQNNGV. CDR3 region: CASSLETGVAYEQYF.

The chain joins TRBV21-1 to TRBJ2-1; there is no DNA to check the TCRdb D call of TRBD1. TRBV21-1 is a documented pseudogene. The CDR3 is 14 amino acids. This CDR3 reads CASSNRGAPNEQFF.

The gene calls are TRBV2 and TRBJ2-3; TCRdb outputs TRBD1, but without DNA this stays unchecked. Germline values: CDR1 SNHLY, CDR2 FYNNEI. The CDR3 totals 14 residues. CDR3 sequence reads: CASRTAGSTDTQYF.

The V and J genes are TRBV4-3 and TRBJ1-2. CDR3 size: 12 residues. Germline CDR1 is LGHNA and CDR2 is YSLEER. CDR3 region: CASSQDRGGYTF.